The entry below gives a single T cell receptor (beta chain) sequence along with its context. In the authors' workflow: The authors estimated nucleated cell counts from reference gene primer amplification. Clones were sequenced by immunoSEQ multiplex PCR, and TCRdb holds only the in-frame ones, with some missing. V and J calls and clone size follow that table, whereas D and trimming were derived from the DNA. This repertoire shows approximately 150,000 clones, more than 80% found once; its top ten account for about a tenth. This record comes from a study of blood T cell repertoires in COVID-19. Whole-study context: Specimens from acute and convalescent COVID-19 originated in the United States, Italy and Spain. Sources were T cells, B-cell-depleted T cells, or PBMCs; the material itself was cDNA or gDNA.

In germline, CDR1 is SGHDN, CDR2 FVKESK. This CDR3 spans 17 amino acids. The V end was cut by 1 base, the J end by 2 bases, with 17 bases between. The sequencing input was peripheral blood. The rearrangement links TRBV14 to TRBJ1-2; no clear D. The source of this sequence is a human donor in a cohort sampled during active COVID-19. The CDR3 loop reads CASSQAARRGLNYGYTF. CDR3 sequence (DNA): TGTGCCAGCAGCCAAGCGGCAAGGCGCGGGCTGAACTATGGCTACACCTTC.